The clone carrying this T cell receptor (beta chain) was seen repeatedly, ten times or more. Antigen: not known. What was amplified from RNA transcripts were TCR beta CDR3 regions. A first-round RT-PCR of the TCR CDR3 used the HTBI primer set. MiXCR, applied by TCRdb to the multiplex PCR reads, yields one record per CDR3 protein. The data hold about 600,000 distinct CDR3 sequences, with around 13% observed a single time. The sample comes from a study of T cells in Graves' hyperthyroidism and ophthalmopathy. Study-level results: Ophthalmopathy was told apart from stable hyperthyroidism by a 13 V-J model.

Active moderate-to-severe ophthalmopathy, Clinical Activity Score at least 3, NOSPECS at least 4, under 3 months' duration. Trimming pared 6 bases from V and 9 bases from J, leaving 18 bases between. Germline loops: CDR1 SQVTM, CDR2 ANQGSEA. CDR3 length equals 13 residues. The TCR originated in a woman aged 50 to 65 with Graves' ophthalmopathy. The rearrangement uses TRBV29-1 and TRBJ2-4, with D tentatively TRBD1 (8 bases). Sequencing was performed on blood. Here the CDR3 reads CSVADRGGSIQYF. As DNA, the CDR3 is TGCAGCGTAGCCGACAGGGGAGGGAGCATTCAGTACTTC.